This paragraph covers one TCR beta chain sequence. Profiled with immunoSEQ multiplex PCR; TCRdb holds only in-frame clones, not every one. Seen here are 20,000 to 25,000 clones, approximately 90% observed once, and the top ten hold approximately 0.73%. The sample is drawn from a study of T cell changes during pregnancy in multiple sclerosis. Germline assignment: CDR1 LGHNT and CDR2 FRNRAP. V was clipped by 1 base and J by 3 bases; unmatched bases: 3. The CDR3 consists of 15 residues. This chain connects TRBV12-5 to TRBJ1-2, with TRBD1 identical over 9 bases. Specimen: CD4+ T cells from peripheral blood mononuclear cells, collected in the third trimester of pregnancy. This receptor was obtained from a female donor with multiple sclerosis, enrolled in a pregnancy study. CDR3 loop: CASGLGDRDHYGYTF. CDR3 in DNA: TGTGCTAGTGGTTTGGGGGACAGGGATCACTATGGCTACACCTTC.